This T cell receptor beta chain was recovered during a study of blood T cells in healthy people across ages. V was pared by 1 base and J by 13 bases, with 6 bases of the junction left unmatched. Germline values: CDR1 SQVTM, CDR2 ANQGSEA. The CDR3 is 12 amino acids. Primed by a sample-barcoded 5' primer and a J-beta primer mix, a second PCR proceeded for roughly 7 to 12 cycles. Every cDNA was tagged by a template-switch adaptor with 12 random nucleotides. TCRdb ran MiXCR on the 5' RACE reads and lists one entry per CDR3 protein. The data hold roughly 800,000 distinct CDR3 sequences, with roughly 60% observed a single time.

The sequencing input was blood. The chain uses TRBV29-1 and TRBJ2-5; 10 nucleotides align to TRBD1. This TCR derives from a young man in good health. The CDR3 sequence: CSVEAMGTGAYF. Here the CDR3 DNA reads TGCAGCGTTGAAGCCATGGGGACAGGGGCGTACTTC.